The clone carrying this TCR beta chain has more than one count but fewer than ten. The sample is drawn from a study of T-cell memory formation after mild COVID-19. J gave up 5 bases and V 6 bases, and 15 bases lay outside the gene matches. This CDR3 region has 16 residues. Germline lookup yields CDR1 DFQATT and CDR2 SNEGSKA (reference sequence). TCR alpha and TCR beta cDNA libraries carrying sample barcodes and UMIs came from 5'RACE with constant-segment primers. TCRdb fed the 5' RACE reads into MiXCR, producing one record per CDR3 protein. The repertoire holds about 210,000 distinct CDR3 sequences, with approximately 30% as singletons.

The specimen sequenced was PBMCs or a T cell subset sorted from them (not recorded which). This receptor was obtained from an adult woman who had mild COVID-19 (a few samples of this study predate the infection). Cell type and time point are not known. This chain connects TRBV20-1 to TRBJ1-1; 10 bases fit TRBD1. The chain's CDR3 is CSAPTGGRGSRTEAFF. The CDR3 DNA follows: TGCAGTGCGCCGACAGGGGGCAGAGGAAGTCGGACTGAAGCTTTCTTT.